Below are 7 T cell receptor beta chains sequenced from a single sample in a study of blood T cell repertoires in COVID-19. Profiling relied on immunoSEQ multiplex PCR, and the TCRdb table lists in-frame clones only, not all of them. This sample has around 380,000 clones; approximately 89% occur once, and the top ten carry approximately 1.3%. The specimen was PBMCs or T cells enriched from blood (not recorded which). The receptors originated from a man aged 30 to 39 who had recovered from COVID-19.

V and J are TRBV5-1 and TRBJ1-6; D is ambiguous. V was clipped by 3 bases and J by 0 bases, with 10 bases between them. Germline V gene data show CDR1 as SGHRS and CDR2 as YFSETQ. This CDR3 has 16 residues. CDR3 DNA sequence: TGCGCCAGCAGCTCAGCGGGTAGCTCCTATAATTCACCCCTCCACTTT. Translating gives CASSSAGSSYNSPLHF.

This rearrangement joins TRBV3-1 (or the pseudogene TRBV3-2) to TRBJ1-6, with no clear D. V dropped 0 bases and J dropped 7 bases, with 10 bases sitting between them. Germline V lookup: CDR1 LGHDT, CDR2 YNNKEL (reference sequence). The CDR3 runs 15 residues. CDR3 nucleotides: TGTGCCAGCAGCCAAGACCGGGGTAAAAATTCACCCCTCCACTTT. This gives the protein CASSQDRGKNSPLHF.

The chain links TRBV10-3 to TRBJ1-2; 8 nucleotides line up with TRBD1. The trim removed 3 bases at V and 4 bases at J, leaving 7 bases unmatched. CDR3 length: 15 amino acids. From germline, CDR1 is ENHRY and CDR2 SYGVKD. The DNA for the CDR3 is TGTGCCATCAGTGACCCCCAGGGGGCGGGCTATGGCTACACCTTC. As protein: CAISDPQGAGYGYTF.

The V gene is TRBV7-5, the J gene TRBJ1-5; TRBD1, the table's D call, was not compared with the DNA. TRBV7-5 represents a pseudogene. This CDR3 spans 18 amino acids. In DNA, the CDR3 is TGTGCCAGAAGCTTGGACAGGTCTCGGGTTTATAGCAATCAGCCCCAGCATTTT. This sequence encodes CARSLDRSRVYSNQPQHF.

About this clone itself: The sample holds other DNA sequences that translate to the same CDR3. The V call is TRBV4-1, the J call TRBJ1-1, with unresolved D. The CDR3 has 14 amino acids. The V and J ends lost 1 base and 1 base respectively, with 7 bases between them. Germline V CDR1 and CDR2: MGHRA, YSYEKL. As DNA, the CDR3 is TGCGCCAGCAGCCAAGGAGGGCCGAACACTGAAGCTTTCTTT. Amino acid sequence: CASSQGGPNTEAFF.

The chain links TRBV5-1 to TRBJ1-1, with TRBD1 as a possible D gene (5 bases). Trimming took 4 bases from V and 7 from J, leaving 17 bases between them. The CDR3 loop spans 14 amino acids. Germline CDR1 reads SGHRS; CDR2 reads YFSETQ. The CDR3 nucleotides are TGCGCCAGCAGCCTTTCAACAGGTCTCCTTGAAGCTTTCTTT. Translation: CASSLSTGLLEAFF.

The rearrangement joins TRBV27 to TRBJ2-5; D remains ambiguous. The CDR3 is 10 residues long. Germline CDR1 reads MNHEY; CDR2 reads SMNVEV (reference sequence). V lost 8 bases to trimming and J lost 4 bases, with 5 bases between them. This CDR3 is CASGRETQYF. The CDR3 DNA is TGTGCCAGCGGGCGAGAGACCCAGTACTTC.